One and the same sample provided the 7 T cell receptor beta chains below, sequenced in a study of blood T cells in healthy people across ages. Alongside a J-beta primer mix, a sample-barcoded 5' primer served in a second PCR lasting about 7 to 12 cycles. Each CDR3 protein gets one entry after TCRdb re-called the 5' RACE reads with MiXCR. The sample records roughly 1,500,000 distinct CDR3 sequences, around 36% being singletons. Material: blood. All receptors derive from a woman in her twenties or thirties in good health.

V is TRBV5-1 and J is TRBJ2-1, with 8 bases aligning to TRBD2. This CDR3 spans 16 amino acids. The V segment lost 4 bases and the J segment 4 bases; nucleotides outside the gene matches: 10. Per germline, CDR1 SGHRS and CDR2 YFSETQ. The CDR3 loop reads CASSLLAGRMYNEQFF. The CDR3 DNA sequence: TGCGCCAGCAGCCTTTTAGCGGGGCGAATGTACAATGAGCAGTTCTTC.

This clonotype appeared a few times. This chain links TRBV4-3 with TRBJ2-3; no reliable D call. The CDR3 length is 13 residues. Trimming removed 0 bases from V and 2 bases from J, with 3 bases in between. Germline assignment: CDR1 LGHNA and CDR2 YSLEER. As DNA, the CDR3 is TGCGCCAGCAGCCAAGAGTACACAGATACGCAGTATTTT. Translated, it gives CASSQEYTDTQYF.

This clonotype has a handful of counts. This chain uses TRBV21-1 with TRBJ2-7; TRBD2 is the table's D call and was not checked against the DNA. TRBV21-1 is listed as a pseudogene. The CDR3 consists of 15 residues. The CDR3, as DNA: TGTGCCAGCAGCACCAGACCTAGGGGGACCTACGAGCAGTACTTC. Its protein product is CASSTRPRGTYEQYF.

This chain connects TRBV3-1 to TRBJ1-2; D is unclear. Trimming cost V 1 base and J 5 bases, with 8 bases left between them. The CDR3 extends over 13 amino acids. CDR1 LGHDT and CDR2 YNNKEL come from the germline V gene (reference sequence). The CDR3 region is CASSQALPYGYTF. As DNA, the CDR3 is TGTGCCAGCAGCCAAGCCTTACCATATGGCTACACCTTC.

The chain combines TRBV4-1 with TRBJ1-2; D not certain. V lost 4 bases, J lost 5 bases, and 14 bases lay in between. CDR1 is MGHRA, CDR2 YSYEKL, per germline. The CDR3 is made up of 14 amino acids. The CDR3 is CASSPRPWEYGYTF. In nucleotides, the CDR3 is TGCGCCAGCAGCCCCCGTCCCTGGGAATATGGCTACACCTTC.

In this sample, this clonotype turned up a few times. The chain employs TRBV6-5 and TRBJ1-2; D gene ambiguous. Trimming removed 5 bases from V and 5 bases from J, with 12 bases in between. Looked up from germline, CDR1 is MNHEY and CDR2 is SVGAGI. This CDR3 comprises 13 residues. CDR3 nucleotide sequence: TGTGCCAGCAGTGATTTCGGGGTATATGGCTACACCTTC. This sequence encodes CASSDFGVYGYTF.

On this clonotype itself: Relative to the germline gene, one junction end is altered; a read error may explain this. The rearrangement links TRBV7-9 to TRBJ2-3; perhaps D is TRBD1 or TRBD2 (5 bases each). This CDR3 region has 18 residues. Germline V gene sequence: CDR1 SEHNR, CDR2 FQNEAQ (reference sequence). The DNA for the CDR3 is TGTGCCAGCAGCCCCGGTGGGACCAGCCTTGCTAGCACAAATACGCAGTATTTT. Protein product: CASSPGGTSLASTNTQYF.